The 25 T cell receptor beta chains presented below share a single source sample, sequenced in a study of T cells in Graves' hyperthyroidism and ophthalmopathy. Authors of the study amplified TCR beta CDR3 regions from RNA transcripts. HTBI primers were used for first-round RT-PCR of the TCR CDR3. TCRdb analysed the multiplex PCR reads with MiXCR anew, one entry per CDR3 protein. The sample has 96,000 or so distinct CDR3 sequences; over 50% are singletons. What was sequenced was blood. The receptors come from a woman in her thirties or forties with Graves' hyperthyroidism.

This clonotype was seen at least ten times. This chain connects TRBV2 to TRBJ1-5, with 7 bases that match TRBD1. Germline V CDR1 and CDR2: SNHLY, FYNNEI. V shed 5 bases and J 6 bases; nucleotides not matched to a gene: 7. This CDR3 spans 14 amino acids. DNA for the CDR3: TGTGCCAGCAGTCCAGGGGGTCCGGGTCAGCCCCAGCATTTT. This gives the protein CASSPGGPGQPQHF.

This chain uses TRBV5-4 with TRBJ1-5; 11 bases are a match to TRBD1. The CDR3 has 13 residues. V gave up 7 bases and J gave up 4 bases; unmatched junction bases: 1. The germline V gene has CDR1 SGHNT and CDR2 YYREEE (reference sequence). The CDR3 here is CASGDRGNQPQHF. The CDR3 DNA is TGTGCCAGCGGGGACAGGGGGAATCAGCCCCAGCATTTT.

V usage is TRBV9 and J usage is TRBJ1-2; D remains ambiguous. V lost 0 bases to trimming and J lost 7 bases, with 7 bases between them. CDR3 length: 12 amino acids. The V gene's germline CDR1 is SGDLS and CDR2 YYNGEE. The CDR3 DNA reads as TGTGCCAGCAGCGTAGGGACGACTGGCTACACCTTC. Translation gives CASSVGTTGYTF.

The rearrangement joins TRBV7-2 to TRBJ2-5; 7 bases agree with TRBD2. Trimming took 11 bases from V and 4 from J; bases not matched to a gene: 16. Germline V CDR1 and CDR2: SGHTA, FQGNSA. CDR3 length equals 15 residues. The DNA of the CDR3 is TGTGCCGGCTCACCTATGACGGGGAGGGGAGAGACCCAGTACTTC. This gives the protein CAGSPMTGRGETQYF. The variable domain in full, with the rest retrieved from reference TRBV7-2 and TRBJ2-5, is GAGVSQSPSNKVTEKGKDVELRCDPISGHTALYWYRQSLGQGLEFLIYFQGNSAPDKSGLPSDRFSAERTGGSVSTLTIQRTQQEDSAVYLCAGSPMTGRGETQYFGPGTRLLVL.

The V and J genes are TRBV25-1 and TRBJ2-5; D gene unclear. The germline V and J ends were trimmed by 11 bases and 3 bases, with 13 bases remaining between them. Per germline, CDR1 MGHDK and CDR2 SYGVNS. This CDR3 comprises 12 residues. CDR3 residues: CAPNQVEETQYF. DNA for the CDR3: TGTGCCCCAAATCAGGTTGAAGAGACCCAGTACTTC.

This clonotype was seen a few times. This chain joins TRBV6-5 and TRBJ2-3; 9 bases are a match to TRBD1. The length of the CDR3 is 16 residues. Germline assignment: CDR1 MNHEY and CDR2 SVGAGI. V lost 2 bases to trimming and J lost 7 bases; unmatched junction nucleotides: 10. Written as DNA, the CDR3 is TGTGCCAGCAGTTACCGCGCAACCAACAGGGGGCATACGCAGTATTTT. It translates to CASSYRATNRGHTQYF.

About this clonotype itself: At one end the junction does not follow the germline gene, possibly because of a read error. The genes are TRBV9 and TRBJ1-2; unclear D gene. The CDR3 covers 13 residues. From germline, CDR1 is SGDLS and CDR2 YYNGEE. The CDR3 here is CASSLGFNDGYTF. The CDR3 DNA is TGTGCCAGCAGCTTAGGCTTTAACGATGGCTACACCTTC.

This chain uses TRBV11-2 with TRBJ1-3, with D unresolved. With 3 bases removed from V and 5 bases from J, the gap between germline ends came to 14 bases. In germline, CDR1 is SGHAT, CDR2 FQNNGV. The CDR3 is 15 residues long. The CDR3 spells CASSFRPEGRNTIYF. The CDR3 DNA sequence: TGTGCCAGCAGCTTCAGACCCGAGGGTAGAAACACCATATATTTT. The full variable domain, with the rest looked up from reference TRBV11-2 and TRBJ1-3, is EAGVAQSPRYKIIEKRQSVAFWCNPISGHATLYWYQQILGQGPKLLIQFQNNGVVDDSQLPKDRFSAERLKGVDSTLKIQPAKLEDSAVYLCASSFRPEGRNTIYFGEGSWLTVV.

The table lists this clonotype with many counts. This chain links TRBV7-9 with TRBJ2-2; D could derive from TRBD1 or TRBD2 (5 bases each). Trimming removed 4 bases from V and 5 bases from J, with 14 bases in between. The V gene's germline CDR1 is SEHNR and CDR2 FQNEAQ (reference sequence). CDR3 length: 15 amino acids. CDR3 sequence reads: CASSSREWGTGELFF. DNA for the CDR3: TGTGCCAGCAGCTCCCGAGAGTGGGGGACCGGGGAGCTGTTTTTT.

This clonotype was recorded at least ten times. The chain carries TRBV20-1 and TRBJ2-7; no definite D call. Germline V lookup: CDR1 DFQATT, CDR2 SNEGSKA (reference sequence). This CDR3 contains 13 residues. V gave up 5 bases and J gave up 5 bases, with 16 bases separating them. CDR3: CSALAETSDEQYF. CDR3 bases: TGCAGTGCTTTAGCAGAAACCTCTGACGAGCAGTACTTC.

V and J are TRBV5-1 and TRBJ1-1, with D possibly matching TRBD1 (5 bases). Germline CDR1 SGHRS, CDR2 YFSETQ. The CDR3 totals 15 residues. V lost 6 bases and J 2 bases, leaving 17 bases between the germline ends. The CDR3 region is CASKESGAGNTEAFF. The CDR3 DNA reads as TGCGCCAGCAAGGAGAGTGGGGCAGGTAACACTGAAGCTTTCTTT.

This clonotype showed up just a few times. The junction departs from the called germline gene at one end, perhaps through a read error. V usage is TRBV29-1 and J usage is TRBJ2-7; no firm D call. Germline assignment: CDR1 SQVTM and CDR2 ANQGSEA. This CDR3 has 11 amino acids. Written as DNA, the CDR3 is TGTGCCTGGACCACCTCCTACGAGCAGTACTTC. Encoded protein: CAWTTSYEQYF.

V usage is TRBV7-2 and J usage is TRBJ2-3; 10 positions match TRBD1. The CDR3 is made up of 15 amino acids. Germline V gives CDR1 SGHTA, CDR2 FQGNSA. With 5 bases clipped from V and 2 bases from J, the junction kept 4 bases outside the gene matches. The CDR3 sequence is CASSPRQGATDTQYF. As DNA, the CDR3 is TGTGCCAGCAGCCCGAGACAGGGGGCCACAGATACGCAGTATTTT.

V usage is TRBV24-1 and J usage is TRBJ1-2, with 11 bases identical to TRBD1. The CDR3 consists of 13 residues. V was clipped by 9 bases and J by 7 bases; unmatched bases: 6. Germline values: CDR1 KGHDR, CDR2 SFDVKD. The CDR3 spells CATGGQGGSGYTF. CDR3 bases: TGTGCCACCGGGGGACAGGGGGGATCTGGCTACACCTTC.

CDR3 nucleotides: TGTGCCAGCTCACCACAAACGGGGGGAGGCGAGACCCAGTACTTC. Protein: CASSPQTGGGETQYF. V usage is TRBV25-1 and J usage is TRBJ2-5; 7 bases are a match to TRBD2. This CDR3 spans 15 amino acids. V gave up 8 bases and J gave up 5 bases; unmatched junction bases: 14. CDR1 and CDR2 (germline): MGHDK, SYGVNS.

This clonotype was detected a few times. This sequence joins TRBV7-2 and TRBJ1-2, with unresolved D. Germline V gene sequence: CDR1 SGHTA, CDR2 FQGNSA. V lost 5 bases, J lost 11 bases, and 18 bases lay in between. The CDR3 extends over 13 amino acids. The CDR3 DNA is TGTGCCAGCAGCCAAGTAAGGACGGAGAGTTACACCTTC. Translating it yields CASSQVRTESYTF.

Comments on this clonotype: Compared with germline, one end of the junction differs, possibly owing to a read error. The chain employs TRBV9 and TRBJ2-5; D gene ambiguous. The CDR3 has 14 residues. Germline V CDR1 and CDR2: SGDLS, YYNGEE. CDR3 sequence: CATSVEACEETQYF. CDR3 nucleotide sequence: TGTGCCACCAGCGTAGAAGCGTGTGAGGAGACCCAGTACTTC.

The CDR3 spells CSARGGQGGYTEAFF. CDR3 sequence (DNA): TGCAGTGCTAGAGGCGGACAGGGAGGATACACTGAAGCTTTCTTT. This chain connects TRBV20-1 to TRBJ1-1, with 8 bases that match TRBD1. CDR1 is DFQATT, CDR2 SNEGSKA, per germline (reference sequence). The V gene end was trimmed by 1 base and the J gene end by 3 bases; junction bases not matched to a gene: 7. There are 15 residues in the CDR3.

V is TRBV5-5 and J is TRBJ2-3, with 10 bases aligning to TRBD2. With V trimmed by 1 base and J by 5 bases, 7 bases remained unmatched. CDR3 length equals 16 residues. Per germline, CDR1 SGHKS and CDR2 YYEKEE (reference sequence). DNA of the CDR3: TGTGCCAGCAGCTTGCTTCCTAGCGGGAGTGTAGATACGCAGTATTTT. This codes for CASSLLPSGSVDTQYF.

This clonotype was picked up many times. V usage is TRBV5-6 and J usage is TRBJ1-2; weak D call: TRBD1 (6 bases). Per the germline V gene, CDR1 is SGHDT and CDR2 is YYEEEE. The CDR3 totals 15 residues. The V gene lost 3 bases and the J gene lost 5 bases, with 17 bases spanning the gap. The CDR3 sequence: CASSSRQALGYGYTF. CDR3 bases: TGTGCCAGCAGCTCTCGACAGGCCTTGGGGTATGGCTACACCTTC.

Turning to this clonotype: A much larger clone sits a single nucleotide away, making a read error possible. The rearrangement joins TRBV14 to TRBJ2-5; the D gene could be TRBD1 or TRBD2 (5 bases each). Trimming left V 4 bases short and J 0 bases short, with 12 bases between. Germline V gene data show CDR1 as SGHDN and CDR2 as FVKESK. This CDR3 comprises 15 residues. DNA for the CDR3: TGTGCCAGCAGCCCGGGACCCATGTACCAAGAGACCCAGTACTTC. It encodes CASSPGPMYQETQYF.

The chain combines TRBV20-1 with TRBJ2-5, with 7 bases that match TRBD2. With 3 bases clipped from V and 9 bases from J, the junction kept 13 bases outside the gene matches. The CDR3 totals 14 residues. Germline CDR1 is DFQATT and CDR2 is SNEGSKA (reference sequence). This CDR3 reads CSASDWDYRGAQYF. For the CDR3, the DNA is TGCAGTGCTAGTGACTGGGACTACCGGGGAGCCCAGTACTTC.

This clonotype has a count of ten or more. This rearrangement joins TRBV5-1 to TRBJ1-1, with D possibly TRBD1 on 6 matching bases. CDR3 length: 15 residues. Trimming left V 1 base short and J 3 bases short, with 13 bases between. Germline V CDR1 and CDR2: SGHRS, YFSETQ. The CDR3 coding sequence is TGCGCCAGCAGCTTGACCCAGGGGAGTGACACTGAAGCTTTCTTT. It specifies CASSLTQGSDTEAFF.

This clonotype was seen ten or more times. The chain uses TRBV20-1 and TRBJ2-7, with a possible D match to TRBD2 (6 bases). Per germline, CDR1 DFQATT and CDR2 SNEGSKA (reference sequence). The CDR3 has 13 amino acids. Trimming removed 3 bases from V and 4 bases from J, with 13 bases in between. The CDR3 bases are TGCAGTGCTAGCGGGAGTCACTTTTACGAGCAGTACTTC. Encoded protein: CSASGSHFYEQYF.

The genes are TRBV14 and TRBJ1-1; 7 positions agree with TRBD1. The CDR3 runs 15 residues. Germline V CDR1 and CDR2: SGHDN, FVKESK. Trimming at V came to 4 bases and at J to 4 bases, leaving 9 bases not matched to a gene. The CDR3 reads CASSPDLTGFTEAFF. In nucleotides, the CDR3 is TGTGCCAGCAGCCCAGATCTGACAGGGTTCACTGAAGCTTTCTTT.